This T cell receptor (beta chain) emerged from a study of human T cells and chemical hapten exposure. Overall study context: Patch tests applied 0.01% DPC to the upper back and were scored after 6 days.

TCRdb analysed the RACE reads with MiXCR anew, one entry per CDR3 protein. This table holds some 180,000 distinct CDR3 sequences, 20% to 25% found once. With 0 bases removed from V and 2 bases from J, the gap between germline ends came to 11 bases. This CDR3 is 15 amino acids long. Looked up from germline, CDR1 is LGHDT and CDR2 is YNNKEL (reference sequence). Time point defined: patch test 1, 2 weeks after DPC sensitization. The treatment here: therapeutic diphenylcyclopropenone sensitization with weekly scalp DPC. Sample donors consisted of patients with alopecia, aged 18 to 70 years, who were suitable for DPC.

Sequences were derived from whole blood, sampled in connection with sensitization to the hapten diphenylcyclopropenone (DPC). The rearrangement uses TRBV3-1 and TRBJ2-7; D is unresolved. The TCR comes from a woman aged 45-65 years with alopecia areata. Some clones in this sample may be carry-over from other donors' samples. The CDR3 sequence: CASSQDLGGPYEQYF. The CDR3 nucleotides read TGTGCCAGCAGCCAAGATCTTGGCGGACCCTACGAGCAGTACTTC.